The 24 T cell receptor beta chains presented below share a single source sample, sequenced in a study of CXCR3-negative and CXCR3-positive naive CD8 T cells. TRB cDNA libraries were made by UMI-labeled 5' RACE. TCRdb reprocessed the 5' RACE reads and stores each CDR3 protein as one record, lacking DNA. The listing records approximately 120,000 distinct CDR3 sequences. These receptors' targets are unknown. General study findings and limits: The study found more hydrophobic TRB CDR3s in CXCR3-positive naive cells than in CXCR3-negative naive cells.

Sequenced sample: naive CXCR3+ CD8+ T cells from blood. Subset indicated: CD45RO-CCR7+CD27+CD95- naive CD8+ T cells expressing CXCR3 (TNR3+). The receptors were gathered from a human donor in good health. Some clones in this sample may be carry-over from other donors' samples.

The chain links TRBV28 to TRBJ2-7; with no DNA, the TCRdb D assignment of TRBD1 cannot be verified. The germline gives CDR1 MDHEN, CDR2 SYDVKM. The CDR3 is made up of 16 amino acids. The CDR3 loop reads CASSSPTGQVSYEQYF.

V gene TRBV4-1 combines with J gene TRBJ2-1; TCRdb calls TRBD2, which cannot be checked without DNA. Germline CDR1 and CDR2: MGHRA and YSYEKL. This CDR3 is 14 amino acids long. This chain's CDR3 is CASSQDRLAYEQFF.

V is TRBV7-9 and J is TRBJ2-7; with no DNA, the TCRdb D assignment of TRBD1 cannot be verified. CDR3 length equals 15 residues. The germline gives CDR1 SEHNR, CDR2 FQNEAQ (reference sequence). CDR3 amino acids: CASRRAGTAPYEQYF.

The rearrangement joins TRBV4-2 to TRBJ2-7; with no DNA, the TCRdb D assignment of TRBD2 cannot be verified. CDR3 length: 15 residues. Germline CDR1 reads LGHNA; CDR2 reads YNFKEQ. The CDR3 sequence is CASSQEPSGSYEQYF.

The V and J genes are TRBV7-2 and TRBJ2-1. CDR1 and CDR2 from the germline V gene are SGHTA and FQGNSA. The CDR3 has 14 amino acids. CDR3 protein: CASSFNGDLHEQFF.

The chain is built from TRBV28 and TRBJ2-7; lacking DNA, the TRBD1 call made by TCRdb goes unchecked. The CDR3 runs to 14 residues. The germline V gene has CDR1 MDHEN and CDR2 SYDVKM. The CDR3 protein is CASTAGRISYEQYF. Full variable domain (outside the CDR3, taken from reference TRBV28 and TRBJ2-7): DVKVTQSSRYLVKRTGEKVFLECVQDMDHENMFWYRQDPGLGLRLIYFSYDVKMKEKGDIPEGYSVSREKKERFSLILESASTNQTSMYLCASTAGRISYEQYFGPGTRLTVT.

This chain links TRBV28 with TRBJ1-5; lacking DNA, the TRBD1 call made by TCRdb goes unchecked. CDR3 size: 15 residues. Germline V gives CDR1 MDHEN, CDR2 SYDVKM. The CDR3 is CASGDRDDSNQPQHF.

V gene TRBV29-1 combines with J gene TRBJ2-7; TCRdb's assignment of TRBD1 cannot be checked, as there is no DNA. The CDR3 is made up of 12 amino acids. Germline assignment: CDR1 SQVTM and CDR2 ANQGSEA. The CDR3 spells CSVEAGAYEQYF.

The V call is TRBV7-8, the J call TRBJ2-7; lacking DNA, the TRBD1 call made by TCRdb goes unchecked. The CDR3 has 14 amino acids. Germline values: CDR1 SGHVS, CDR2 FQNEAQ. CDR3 residues: CASSLTKQGHEQYF.

The chain joins TRBV7-9 to TRBJ1-1; TCRdb names TRBD1, which stays unverified in the absence of DNA. The CDR3 contains 16 residues. The germline V gene has CDR1 SEHNR and CDR2 FQNEAQ (reference sequence). CDR3 in amino acids: CASSPHGQGVNTEAFF.

The V and J genes are TRBV7-3 and TRBJ2-6; TCRdb indicates TRBD1, and absent DNA this call remains unverified. The CDR3 loop spans 16 amino acids. Germline assignment: CDR1 SGHTA and CDR2 FQGTGA. This CDR3 is CASSSQTGSGANVLTF.

The rearrangement joins TRBV7-9 to TRBJ1-1; TCRdb proposes TRBD1, but this gene call is untestable without DNA. From germline, CDR1 is SEHNR and CDR2 FQNEAQ (reference sequence). There are 13 residues in the CDR3. CDR3 residues: CAIPGQAITEAFF.

CDR3 residues: CASRLWTGEYNEQFF. This sequence joins TRBV5-1 and TRBJ2-1; the TCRdb call, TRBD1, lacks DNA for checking. The CDR3 runs 15 residues. Germline V gene data show CDR1 as SGHRS and CDR2 as YFSETQ.

This rearrangement joins TRBV14 to TRBJ2-3; the TCRdb D gene call, TRBD1, has no DNA to confirm it. CDR1 SGHDN and CDR2 FVKESK come from the germline V gene. The CDR3 runs to 15 residues. CDR3 sequence: CASSQAGTRADTQYF.

This chain links TRBV28 with TRBJ2-2; TCRdb picks TRBD2, but there is no DNA to check that call. This CDR3 comprises 17 residues. CDR1 MDHEN and CDR2 SYDVKM come from the germline V gene. The CDR3 here is CASSPLMGAGNTGELFF. The full variable domain, completed using reference TRBV28 and TRBJ2-2, is DVKVTQSSRYLVKRTGEKVFLECVQDMDHENMFWYRQDPGLGLRLIYFSYDVKMKEKGDIPEGYSVSREKKERFSLILESASTNQTSMYLCASSPLMGAGNTGELFFGEGSRLTVL.

J is TRBJ1-2 and V is TRBV30; no DNA is available, so the TRBD1 call from TCRdb remains unchecked. This CDR3 region has 13 residues. Germline CDR1 and CDR2: GTSNPN and SVGIG (reference sequence). The CDR3: CACYGTGIYGYTF. Looking up the rest from reference TRBV30 and TRBJ1-2 gives the full variable domain: SQTIHQWPATLVQPVGSPLSLECTVEGTSNPNLYWYRQAAGRGLQLLFYSVGIGQISSEVPQNLSASRPQDRQFILSSKKLLLSDSGFYLCACYGTGIYGYTFGSGTRLTVV.

This chain's CDR3 is CASSLLGGAYNEQFF. The V call is TRBV28, the J call TRBJ2-1. This CDR3 region has 15 residues. Germline-derived CDR1 and CDR2 are MDHEN and SYDVKM.

The rearrangement links TRBV27 to TRBJ2-2; TCRdb calls TRBD2, which cannot be checked without DNA. CDR1 and CDR2 (germline): MNHEY, SMNVEV (reference sequence). The CDR3 spans 16 residues. The CDR3: CASSLSGGALVGELFF.

The J gene is TRBJ2-1, the V gene TRBV7-2; no DNA is available, so the TRBD2 call from TCRdb remains unchecked. The CDR3 has 12 residues. Germline CDR1 reads SGHTA; CDR2 reads FQGNSA. CDR3 residues: CASLAVYNEQFF.

The rearrangement links TRBV5-1 to TRBJ2-1. This CDR3 comprises 16 residues. Germline lookup yields CDR1 SGHRS and CDR2 YFSETQ. The CDR3: CASSLVGGISYNEQFF.

V gene TRBV12-3 or TRBV12-4 combines with J gene TRBJ2-1; TCRdb reports TRBD2, a call that lacks DNA to check it against. This CDR3 region has 16 residues. The CDR3 spells CASSFPGGLASDEQFF.

This chain joins TRBV15 and TRBJ2-7. CDR3 length: 13 residues. Germline assignment: CDR1 LNHNV and CDR2 YYDKDF (reference sequence). CDR3 sequence: CATSRVAPDEQYF.

The CDR3 spells CSARGGPNPAKNIQYF. This sequence joins TRBV20-1 and TRBJ2-4; TCRdb proposes TRBD2, but this gene call is untestable without DNA. The CDR3 has 16 amino acids. Germline values: CDR1 DFQATT, CDR2 SNEGSKA (reference sequence).

The chain combines TRBV6-2 or TRBV6-3 with TRBJ1-1; TCRdb's D call of TRBD1 is untestable without DNA. Germline V gene lookup returns CDR1 MNHEY and CDR2 SVGEGT. This CDR3 is built from 12 residues. Here the CDR3 reads CASRQGSTEAFF.